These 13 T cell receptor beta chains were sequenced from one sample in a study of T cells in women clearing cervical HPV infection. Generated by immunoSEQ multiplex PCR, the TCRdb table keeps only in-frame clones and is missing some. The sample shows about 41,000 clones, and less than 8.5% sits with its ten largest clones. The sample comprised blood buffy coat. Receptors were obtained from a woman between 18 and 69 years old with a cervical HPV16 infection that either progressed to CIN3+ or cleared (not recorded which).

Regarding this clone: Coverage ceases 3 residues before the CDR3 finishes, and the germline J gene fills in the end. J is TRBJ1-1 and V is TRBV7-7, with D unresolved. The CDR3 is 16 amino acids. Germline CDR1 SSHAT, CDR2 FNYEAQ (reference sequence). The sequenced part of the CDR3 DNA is TGTGCCAGCAGCTCAGGACTAGCGGGAGCCGGAGATACG. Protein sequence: CASSSGLAGAGDT. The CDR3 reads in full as CASSSGLAGAGDTAFF.

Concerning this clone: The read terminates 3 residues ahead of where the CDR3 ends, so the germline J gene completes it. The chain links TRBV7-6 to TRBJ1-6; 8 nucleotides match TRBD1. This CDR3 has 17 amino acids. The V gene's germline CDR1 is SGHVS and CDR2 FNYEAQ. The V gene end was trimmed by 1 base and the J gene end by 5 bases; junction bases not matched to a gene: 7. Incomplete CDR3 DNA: TGTGCCAGCAGCTTAGGCCGGGACAGGAAAAATAATTCACCC. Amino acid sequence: CASSLGRDRKNNSP. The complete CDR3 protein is CASSLGRDRKNNSPLHF.

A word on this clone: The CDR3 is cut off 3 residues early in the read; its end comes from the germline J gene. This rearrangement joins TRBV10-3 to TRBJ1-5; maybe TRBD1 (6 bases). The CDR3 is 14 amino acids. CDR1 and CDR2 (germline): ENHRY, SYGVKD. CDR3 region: CAISEQAGVFPQHF. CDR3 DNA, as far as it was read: TGTGCCATCAGTGAACAGGCAGGGGTGTTCCCC.

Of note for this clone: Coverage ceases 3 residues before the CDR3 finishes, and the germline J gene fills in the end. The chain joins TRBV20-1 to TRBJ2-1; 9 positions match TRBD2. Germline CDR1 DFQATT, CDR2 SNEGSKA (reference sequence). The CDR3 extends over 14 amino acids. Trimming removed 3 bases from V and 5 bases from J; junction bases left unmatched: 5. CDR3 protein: CSASPSGEDNEQFF. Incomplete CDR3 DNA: TGCAGTGCTAGCCCTAGCGGGGAGGACAATGAG.

The CDR3 spells CASSFGTGGQETQYF. The DNA read from the CDR3 is TGTGCCAGTAGTTTCGGAACGGGGGGCCAAGAGACC. The chain recombines TRBV19 with TRBJ2-5; 7 bases agree with TRBD2. The read is 3 residues too short to cover the CDR3 end, so that end is filled in from the germline J gene. The germline V gene has CDR1 LNHDA and CDR2 SQIVND (reference sequence). The junction had 7 bases not matched to a gene; V was cut back by 5 bases and J by 1 base. The CDR3 sequence is 15 residues long.

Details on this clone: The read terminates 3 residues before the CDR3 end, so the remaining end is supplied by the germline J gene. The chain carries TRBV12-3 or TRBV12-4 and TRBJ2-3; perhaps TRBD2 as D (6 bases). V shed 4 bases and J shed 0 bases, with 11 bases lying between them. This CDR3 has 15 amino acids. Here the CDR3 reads CASSWAGLSTDTQYF. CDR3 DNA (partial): TGTGCCAGCAGTTGGGCGGGACTGAGCACAGATACG.

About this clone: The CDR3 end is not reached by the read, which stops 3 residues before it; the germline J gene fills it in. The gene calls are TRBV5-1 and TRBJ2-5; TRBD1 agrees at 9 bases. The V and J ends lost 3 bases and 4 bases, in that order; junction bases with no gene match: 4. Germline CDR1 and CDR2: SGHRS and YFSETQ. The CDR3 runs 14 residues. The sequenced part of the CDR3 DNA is TGCGCCAGCAGCTACGGACAGGGGAGAGAGACC. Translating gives CASSYGQGRET. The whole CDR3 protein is CASSYGQGRETQYF.

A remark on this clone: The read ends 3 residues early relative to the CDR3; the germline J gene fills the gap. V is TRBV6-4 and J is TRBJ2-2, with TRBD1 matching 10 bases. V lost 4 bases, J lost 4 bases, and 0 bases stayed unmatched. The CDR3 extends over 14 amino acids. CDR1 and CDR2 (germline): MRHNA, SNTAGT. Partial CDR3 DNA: TGTGCCAGCAGTGGGACAGGGGGCACCGGGGAG. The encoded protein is CASSGTGGTGE. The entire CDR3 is CASSGTGGTGELFF.

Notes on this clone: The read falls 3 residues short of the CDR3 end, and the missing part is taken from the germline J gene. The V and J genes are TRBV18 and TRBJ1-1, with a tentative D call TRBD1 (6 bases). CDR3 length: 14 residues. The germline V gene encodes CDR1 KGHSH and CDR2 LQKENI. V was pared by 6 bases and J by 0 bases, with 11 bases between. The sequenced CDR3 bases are TGTGCCAGCTCGAGTCAGGGGTTGAACACTGAA. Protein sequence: CASSSQGLNTE. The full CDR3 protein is CASSSQGLNTEAFF.

This CDR3 reads CASSPQEGYGYTF. CDR3 DNA, as far as it was read: TGTGCCAGCAGCCCACAGGAAGGGTATGGC. The gene calls are TRBV7-3 and TRBJ1-2, with D possibly TRBD1 on 5 matching bases. The read ends 3 residues early relative to the CDR3; the germline J gene fills the gap. Germline V gene data show CDR1 as SGHTA and CDR2 as FQGTGA. With 5 bases removed from V and 5 bases from J, the gap between germline ends came to 12 bases. The CDR3 runs to 13 residues.

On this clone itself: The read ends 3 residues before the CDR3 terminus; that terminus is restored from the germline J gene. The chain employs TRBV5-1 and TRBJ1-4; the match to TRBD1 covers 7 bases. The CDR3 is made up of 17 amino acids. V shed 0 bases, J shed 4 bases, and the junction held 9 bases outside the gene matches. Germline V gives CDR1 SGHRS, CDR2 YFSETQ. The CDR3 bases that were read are TGCGCCAGCAGCTTGGTCGCAGGGGGTGATTATAATGAAAAA. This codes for CASSLVAGGDYNEK. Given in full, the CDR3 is CASSLVAGGDYNEKLFF.

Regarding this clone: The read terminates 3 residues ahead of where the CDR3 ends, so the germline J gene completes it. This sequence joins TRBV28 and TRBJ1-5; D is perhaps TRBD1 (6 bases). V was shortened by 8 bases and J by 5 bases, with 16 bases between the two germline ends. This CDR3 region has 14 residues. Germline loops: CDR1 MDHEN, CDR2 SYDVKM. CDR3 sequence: CASLGAGLDQPQHF. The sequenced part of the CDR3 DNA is TGTGCCAGCCTGGGGGCAGGGCTTGATCAGCCC.

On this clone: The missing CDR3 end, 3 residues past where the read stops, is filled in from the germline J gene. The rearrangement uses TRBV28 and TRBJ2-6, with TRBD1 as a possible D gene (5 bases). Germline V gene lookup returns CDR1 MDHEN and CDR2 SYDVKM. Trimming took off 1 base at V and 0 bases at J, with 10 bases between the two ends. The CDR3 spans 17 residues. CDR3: CASSLFDSLSGANVLTF. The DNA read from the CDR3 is TGTGCCAGCAGTTTATTCGACAGTCTCTCTGGGGCCAACGTC. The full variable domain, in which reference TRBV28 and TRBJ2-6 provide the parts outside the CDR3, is DVKVTQSSRYLVKRTGEKVFLECVQDMDHENMFWYRQDPGLGLRLIYFSYDVKMKEKGDIPEGYSVSREKKERFSLILESASTNQTSMYLCASSLFDSLSGANVLTFGAGSRLTVL.